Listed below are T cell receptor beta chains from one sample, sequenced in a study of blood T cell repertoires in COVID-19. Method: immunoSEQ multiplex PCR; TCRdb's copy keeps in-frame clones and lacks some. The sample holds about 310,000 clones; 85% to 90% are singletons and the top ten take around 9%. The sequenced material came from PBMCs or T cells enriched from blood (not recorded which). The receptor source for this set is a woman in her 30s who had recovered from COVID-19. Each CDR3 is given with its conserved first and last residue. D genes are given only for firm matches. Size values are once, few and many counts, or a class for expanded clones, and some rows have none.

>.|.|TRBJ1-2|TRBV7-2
CASSLNRAYTF
TGTGCCAGCAGCTTAAACAGAGCCTACACCTTC
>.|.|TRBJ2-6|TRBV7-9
CASSPTYRYPYSGANVLTF
TGTGCCAGCAGCCCGACATACCGGTACCCTTACTCTGGGGCCAACGTCCTGACTTTC
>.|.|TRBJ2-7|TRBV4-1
CASRLTGWSGVYEQYF
TGCGCCAGCAGGTTGACAGGGTGGTCGGGGGTCTACGAGCAGTACTTC
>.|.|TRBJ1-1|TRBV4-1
CALKSRRPADTEAFF
TGCGCCCTCAAGTCAAGGCGCCCCGCGGACACTGAAGCTTTCTTT
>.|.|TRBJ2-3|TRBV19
CASRDRLDTQYF
TGTGCCAGTAGGGATAGACTTGATACGCAGTATTTT
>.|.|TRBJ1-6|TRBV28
CASKRVLSPLHF
TGTGCCAGCAAGCGGGTTTTGTCACCCCTCCACTTT
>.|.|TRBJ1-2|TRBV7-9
CASSLGGNYGYTF
TGTGCCAGCAGCTTGGGGGGTAACTATGGCTACACCTTC
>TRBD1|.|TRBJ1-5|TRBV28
CASSSPQTGGDSNQPQHF
TGTGCCAGCAGCAGTCCCCAGACAGGGGGCGATAGCAATCAGCCCCAGCATTTT
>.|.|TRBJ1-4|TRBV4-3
CASSRSGGLTNEKLFF
TGCGCCAGCAGCCGCTCCGGAGGGCTTACGAATGAAAAACTGTTTTTT
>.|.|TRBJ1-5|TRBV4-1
CASSQVNSQPQHF
TGCGCCAGCAGCCAAGTAAATAGTCAGCCCCAGCATTTT
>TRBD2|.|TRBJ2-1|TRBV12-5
CASDLVRTSGFDIEQFF
TGTGCTAGTGATTTGGTAAGGACTAGCGGGTTTGACATTGAGCAGTTCTTC
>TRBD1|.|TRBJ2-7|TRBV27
CASSYRDSSYEQYF
TGTGCCAGCAGTTACCGGGACAGCTCCTACGAGCAGTACTTC
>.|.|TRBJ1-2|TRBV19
CASSIGDPLIGYTF
TGTGCCAGTAGTATCGGAGACCCATTGATCGGCTACACCTTC
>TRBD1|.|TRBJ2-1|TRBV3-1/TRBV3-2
CASSSRTGEQFF
TGTGCCAGCAGCTCACGGACAGGGGAGCAGTTCTTC
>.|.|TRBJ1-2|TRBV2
CASSAGNYGYTF
TGTGCCAGCTCGGCAGGGAACTATGGCTACACCTTC
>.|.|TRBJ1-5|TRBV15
CATSRGAGVGQPQHF
TGTGCCACCAGCAGAGGGGCAGGGGTGGGACAGCCCCAGCATTTT
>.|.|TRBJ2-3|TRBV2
CASSEARSDTQYF
TGTGCCAGCAGTGAGGCCAGATCAGATACGCAGTATTTT
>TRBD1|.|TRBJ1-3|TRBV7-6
CASSLGQGGGNTIYF
TGTGCCAGCAGCTTGGGACAGGGAGGCGGAAACACCATATATTTT
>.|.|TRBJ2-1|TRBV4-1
CASSQEHPQGSYNEQFF
TGCGCCAGCAGCCAAGAGCACCCTCAGGGTTCCTACAATGAGCAGTTCTTC
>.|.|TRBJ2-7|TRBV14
CASSPPGQTSYEQYF
TGTGCCAGCAGCCCACCCGGACAGACCTCCTACGAGCAGTACTTC
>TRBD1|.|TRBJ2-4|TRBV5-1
CASSLGGQGLNIQYF
TGCGCCAGCAGCTTGGGGGGACAGGGCCTAAACATTCAGTACTTC
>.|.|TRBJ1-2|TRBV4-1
CASSQEQGVGYGYTF
TGCGCCAGCAGCCAAGAACAGGGAGTAGGCTATGGCTACACCTTC
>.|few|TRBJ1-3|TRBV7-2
CASSLEGGMRNTIYF
TGTGCCAGCAGCTTAGAGGGAGGGATGCGAAACACCATATATTTT
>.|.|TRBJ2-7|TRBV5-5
CASSSQPGRFPRDEQYF
TGTGCCAGCAGCTCCCAACCGGGGAGGTTTCCCCGGGACGAGCAGTACTTC
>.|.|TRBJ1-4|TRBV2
CASSDSGLFEKLFF
TGTGCCAGCAGTGATTCAGGGTTATTCGAAAAACTGTTTTTT
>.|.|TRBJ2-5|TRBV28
CASSFSPVQETQYF
TGTGCCAGCAGTTTTTCGCCAGTTCAGGAGACCCAGTACTTC
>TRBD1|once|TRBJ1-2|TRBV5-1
CASSDAPVGTGPYYVGYTF
TGCGCCAGCAGCGATGCCCCGGTTGGGACAGGTCCCTACTATGTCGGCTACACCTTC
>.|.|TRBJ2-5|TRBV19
CASSMSAGLETQYF
TGTGCCAGTAGTATGTCGGCGGGGTTGGAGACCCAGTACTTC
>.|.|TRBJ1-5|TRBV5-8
CASSHGGTKVNQPQHF
TGTGCCAGCAGCCATGGGGGGACGAAAGTAAATCAGCCCCAGCATTTT
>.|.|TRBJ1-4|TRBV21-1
CASSLPSGTGGEKLFF
TGTGCCAGCAGCCTGCCATCTGGGACAGGAGGTGAAAAACTGTTTTTT
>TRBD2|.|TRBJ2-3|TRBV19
CASSIGSGSGTDTQYF
TGTGCCAGTAGTATAGGGAGCGGGAGTGGCACAGATACGCAGTATTTT
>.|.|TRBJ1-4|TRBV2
CASIGGAWEKLFF
TGTGCCAGCATAGGGGGGGCTTGGGAAAAACTGTTTTTT
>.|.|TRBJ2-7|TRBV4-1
CASSPEEEWGEQYF
TGCGCCAGCAGCCCGGAGGAAGAATGGGGCGAGCAGTACTTC
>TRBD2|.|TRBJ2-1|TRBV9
CASARLAGGGDEQFF
TGTGCCAGCGCAAGACTAGCGGGAGGGGGCGATGAGCAGTTCTTC